Each of the 23 T cell receptor beta chains below was sequenced from the same sample in a study of T cells in Graves' hyperthyroidism and ophthalmopathy. Regions amplified from RNA transcripts were the TCR beta CDR3 regions. TCR CDR3 underwent first-round RT-PCR with the HTBI primer set. TCRdb itself ran the multiplex PCR reads through MiXCR, one entry per CDR3 protein. The sample holds about 350,000 distinct CDR3 sequences, 15% to 20% seen once. What was sequenced was blood. The receptors originated from a woman aged 18-35 years with Graves' hyperthyroidism.

This chain connects TRBV6-1 to TRBJ2-5, with 7 bases matching TRBD1. V lost 6 bases to trimming and J lost 2 bases; unmatched junction nucleotides: 12. The CDR3 consists of 16 residues. Per the germline V gene, CDR1 is MNHNS and CDR2 is SASEGT. CDR3 in amino acids: CASSLGQVLGQETQYF. CDR3 in DNA: TGTGCCAGCAGCCTCGGACAGGTCCTGGGTCAAGAGACCCAGTACTTC.

This clonotype was observed at least ten times. The gene calls are TRBV11-1 and TRBJ2-2; D is unresolved. Germline V CDR1 and CDR2: SGHAT, FQDESV (reference sequence). The V end was cut by 7 bases, the J end by 6 bases, with 15 bases between. There are 14 residues in the CDR3. The CDR3 DNA sequence: TGTGCCAGCAACCCCGGTCGTCTGGCCGGGGAGCTGTTTTTT. Translation: CASNPGRLAGELFF. The full variable domain, rest sourced from reference TRBV11-1 and TRBJ2-2, is EAEVAQSPRYKITEKSQAVAFWCDPISGHATLYWYRQILGQGPELLVQFQDESVVDDSQLPKDRFSAERLKGVDSTLKIQPAELGDSAMYLCASNPGRLAGELFFGEGSRLTVL.

This clonotype appeared many times. The chain links TRBV2 to TRBJ2-6; D not resolved. The CDR3 runs to 15 residues. V gave up 2 bases and J gave up 5 bases, with 10 bases separating them. Looked up from germline, CDR1 is SNHLY and CDR2 is FYNNEI. For the CDR3, the DNA is TGTGCCAGCAGTGAAACACGCCCTCGGGCCAACGTCCTGACTTTC. Translating gives CASSETRPRANVLTF.

The V gene is TRBV11-2, the J gene TRBJ1-5, with no clear D. V lost 6 bases to trimming and J lost 2 bases, with 11 bases between them. This CDR3 has 14 residues. Per the germline V gene, CDR1 is SGHAT and CDR2 is FQNNGV. The CDR3 sequence is CASRTAGGNQPQHF. CDR3 coding DNA: TGTGCCAGCAGGACGGCCGGGGGCAATCAGCCCCAGCATTTT.

This clonotype was seen repeatedly, ten times or more. The rearrangement links TRBV27 to TRBJ1-1; unclear D gene. V lost 3 bases to trimming and J lost 5 bases, with 10 bases between them. This CDR3 spans 13 amino acids. CDR1 and CDR2 from the germline V gene are MNHEY and SMNVEV (reference sequence). The CDR3 here is CASSLGRSTEAFF. The CDR3 coding sequence is TGTGCCAGCAGTTTGGGCAGGTCTACTGAAGCTTTCTTT.

This clonotype was observed many times. The chain has TRBV2 and TRBJ2-3; no clear D. CDR1 SNHLY and CDR2 FYNNEI come from the germline V gene. Deletions cut 4 bases from V and 6 bases from J, with 8 bases between. This CDR3 region has 12 residues. The CDR3 region has the DNA TGTGCCAGCAGTGCCGGTAGGGATACGCAGTATTTT. It codes for CASSAGRDTQYF.

Many counts were recorded for this clonotype. V and J are TRBV24-1 and TRBJ1-5, with 8 bases aligning to TRBD1. V shed 9 bases and J 7 bases; nucleotides not matched to a gene: 7. CDR1 and CDR2 (germline): KGHDR, SFDVKD. The CDR3 loop spans 13 amino acids. The CDR3 here is CATEDRVGQPQHF. CDR3 DNA sequence: TGTGCCACCGAGGACAGGGTAGGACAGCCCCAGCATTTT.

This clonotype was recorded at least ten times. The V and J genes are TRBV29-1 and TRBJ1-2; D unclear. Trimming removed 1 base from V and 8 bases from J, with 20 bases in between. Looked up from germline, CDR1 is SQVTM and CDR2 is ANQGSEA. This CDR3 region has 15 residues. The CDR3 loop is CSVEVRPLLLRGYTF. Here the CDR3 DNA reads TGCAGCGTTGAAGTACGACCACTCCTATTGAGGGGCTACACCTTC.

This clonotype was counted at least ten times. This chain connects TRBV7-6 to TRBJ2-5; D ambiguous. Between the trimmed V and J ends, which lost 3 bases and 2 bases, there was a span of 7 bases. Germline lookup yields CDR1 SGHVS and CDR2 FNYEAQ. The CDR3 has 13 residues. The CDR3 is CASSFSIQETQYF. For the CDR3, the DNA is TGTGCCAGCAGCTTCTCGATTCAAGAGACCCAGTACTTC.

This rearrangement joins TRBV12-3 or TRBV12-4 to TRBJ1-2, with D maybe TRBD1 (5 bases). The CDR3 consists of 13 residues. Trimming removed 7 bases at V and 8 bases at J, with 17 bases between. CDR3 in amino acids: CASMYRRTRGYTF. The CDR3 DNA reads TGTGCCAGCATGTACAGGCGAACTAGGGGCTACACCTTC.

This clonotype was detected many times. The chain has TRBV2 and TRBJ1-5; perhaps TRBD1 as D (5 bases). The germline V gene encodes CDR1 SNHLY and CDR2 FYNNEI. The CDR3 sequence is 13 residues long. V was cut by 7 bases and J by 7 bases, with 14 bases left in between. The CDR3 protein is CASISGRDQPQHF. As DNA, the CDR3 is TGTGCCAGCATCTCGGGCAGGGACCAGCCCCAGCATTTT.

With respect to this clonotype: A single base separates this from a much larger clone, so it may be a read error. The final CDR3 position lacks the conserved phenylalanine or tryptophan, pointing to a likely read error. The chain links TRBV29-1 to TRBJ2-7, with a weak D call TRBD2 (5 bases). This CDR3 is built from 10 residues. Germline CDR1 SQVTM, CDR2 ANQGSEA. In DNA, the CDR3 is TGCAGTGGACTCTCCGACGAGCAGTACTAC. It is translated as CSGLSDEQYY.

This clonotype showed up many times. The chain carries TRBV20-1 and TRBJ1-3, with D perhaps TRBD1 (6 bases). Trimming shortened V by 2 bases and J by 0 bases, and 14 bases separated the two germline ends. This CDR3 is 16 amino acids long. CDR1 is DFQATT and CDR2 is SNEGSKA in the germline V gene (reference sequence). The chain's CDR3 is CSARSWGRYSGNTIYF. The CDR3 DNA follows: TGCAGTGCTAGATCCTGGGGGCGATACTCTGGAAACACCATATATTTT.

This clonotype was counted a few times. V and J are TRBV6-1 and TRBJ1-2; a possible D gene is TRBD1 (5 bases). Germline CDR1 MNHNS, CDR2 SASEGT. This CDR3 has 17 residues. V was pared by 11 bases and J by 1 base, with 26 bases between. CDR3 sequence: CAGRIVRGLGLNYGYTF. The CDR3 nucleotides are TGTGCCGGCCGAATTGTCCGGGGCCTAGGCCTTAACTATGGCTACACCTTC.

In its sample, this clonotype was seen many times. The rearrangement links TRBV10-3 to TRBJ2-7, with 7 bases identical to TRBD2. The CDR3 runs 16 residues. Germline V CDR1 and CDR2: ENHRY, SYGVKD. With V trimmed by 6 bases and J by 3 bases, 14 bases remained unmatched. The CDR3 sequence is CAISQSEGTGGYEQYF. The DNA for the CDR3 is TGTGCCATCAGCCAATCTGAGGGAACGGGGGGCTACGAGCAGTACTTC.

This clonotype showed up many times. The rearrangement uses TRBV6-4 and TRBJ1-1; D not certain. The CDR3 totals 12 residues. Germline CDR1 reads MRHNA; CDR2 reads SNTAGT. V was cut by 0 bases and J by 3 bases, with 2 bases left in between. The CDR3 is CASSDSDTEAFF. In nucleotides, the CDR3 is TGTGCCAGCAGTGACTCCGACACTGAAGCTTTCTTT.

This clonotype was seen at least ten times. The V and J genes are TRBV10-3 and TRBJ1-2, with D tentatively TRBD1 (5 bases). This CDR3 comprises 20 residues. Germline V gene data show CDR1 as ENHRY and CDR2 as SYGVKD. V was trimmed by 3 bases and J by 2 bases, leaving 28 bases between them. As DNA, the CDR3 is TGTGCCATCAGTGATCCCGACTTGTTCCGGGACGCGCCGACCAACTATGGCTACACCTTC. Translating gives CAISDPDLFRDAPTNYGYTF.

This clonotype was observed at least ten times. This sequence joins TRBV2 and TRBJ1-1, with D unclear. CDR1 and CDR2 from the germline V gene are SNHLY and FYNNEI. V shed 7 bases and J shed 4 bases, with 13 bases lying between them. This CDR3 has 13 amino acids. The CDR3 sequence is CASKTEQVTEAFF. CDR3 DNA: TGTGCCAGCAAAACTGAGCAGGTCACTGAAGCTTTCTTT.

This clonotype was recorded only once. The J gene is TRBJ2-5, the V gene TRBV15; D uncertain. The CDR3 contains 12 residues. V lost 3 bases and J 5 bases, leaving 7 bases between the germline ends. Germline-derived CDR1 and CDR2 are LNHNV and YYDKDF (reference sequence). The CDR3 loop reads CATSRVKETQYF. The CDR3 nucleotides read TGTGCCACCAGCAGGGTGAAGGAGACCCAGTACTTC. The whole variable domain, remainder taken from reference TRBV15 and TRBJ2-5, is DAMVIQNPRYQVTQFGKPVTLSCSQTLNHNVMYWYQQKSSQAPKLLFHYYDKDFNNEADTPDNFQSRRPNTSFCFLDIRSPGLGDTAMYLCATSRVKETQYFGPGTRLLVL.

This clonotype was picked up many times. The J gene is TRBJ2-7, the V gene TRBV4-2; 7 positions match TRBD1. Trimming cost V 4 bases and J 2 bases; bases outside gene matches: 11. CDR1 is LGHNA and CDR2 is YNFKEQ in the germline V gene. The CDR3 is 16 amino acids. The CDR3 DNA sequence: TGTGCCAGCAGCCCAGACCGGACAGGTGACACCTACGAGCAGTACTTC. It specifies CASSPDRTGDTYEQYF.

This clonotype was seen at least ten times. The CDR3 region has the DNA TGTGCCACCAGCAGAGATACTGGGGCCAACGTCCTGACTTTC. Its translation: CATSRDTGANVLTF. V and J are TRBV15 and TRBJ2-6; D ambiguous. Germline CDR1 reads LNHNV; CDR2 reads YYDKDF (reference sequence). Trimming stripped 0 bases from V and 2 bases from J, with 2 bases between. This CDR3 comprises 14 residues.

This clonotype was picked up many times. The gene calls are TRBV20-1 and TRBJ1-5, with 8 bases lining up with TRBD1. From germline, CDR1 is DFQATT and CDR2 SNEGSKA (reference sequence). V trimming: 6 bases; J trimming: 1 base; junction bases outside the gene matches: 8. CDR3 length equals 15 residues. The CDR3 sequence is CSAEMDRASNQPQHF. CDR3 in DNA: TGCAGTGCCGAGATGGACAGGGCAAGCAATCAGCCCCAGCATTTT.

This clonotype was detected many times. The chain recombines TRBV20-1 with TRBJ2-7; D not certain. CDR3 size: 12 residues. Germline CDR1 reads DFQATT; CDR2 reads SNEGSKA (reference sequence). Trimming took off 3 bases at V and 3 bases at J, with 9 bases between the two ends. The CDR3 nucleotides read TGCAGTGCTAGCCGCCAGAACTACGAGCAGTACTTC. Amino acids: CSASRQNYEQYF.